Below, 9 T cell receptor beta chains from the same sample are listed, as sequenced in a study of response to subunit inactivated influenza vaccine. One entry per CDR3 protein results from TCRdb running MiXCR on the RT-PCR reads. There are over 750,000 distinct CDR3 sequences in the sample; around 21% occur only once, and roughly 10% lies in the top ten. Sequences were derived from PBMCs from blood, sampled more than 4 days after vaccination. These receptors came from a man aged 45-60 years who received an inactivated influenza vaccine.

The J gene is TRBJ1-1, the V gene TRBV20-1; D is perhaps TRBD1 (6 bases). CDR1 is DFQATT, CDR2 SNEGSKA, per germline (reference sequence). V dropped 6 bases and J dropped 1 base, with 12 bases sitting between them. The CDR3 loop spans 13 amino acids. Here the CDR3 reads CSALTGANTEAFF. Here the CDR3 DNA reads TGCAGTGCCCTGACAGGCGCGAACACTGAAGCTTTCTTT.

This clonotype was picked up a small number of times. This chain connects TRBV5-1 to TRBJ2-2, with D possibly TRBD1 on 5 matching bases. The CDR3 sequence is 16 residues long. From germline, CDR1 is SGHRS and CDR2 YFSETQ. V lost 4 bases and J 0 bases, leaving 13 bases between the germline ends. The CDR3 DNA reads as TGCGCCAGCAGCCCTCTGACAGACCCGAACACCGGGGAGCTGTTTTTT. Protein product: CASSPLTDPNTGELFF.

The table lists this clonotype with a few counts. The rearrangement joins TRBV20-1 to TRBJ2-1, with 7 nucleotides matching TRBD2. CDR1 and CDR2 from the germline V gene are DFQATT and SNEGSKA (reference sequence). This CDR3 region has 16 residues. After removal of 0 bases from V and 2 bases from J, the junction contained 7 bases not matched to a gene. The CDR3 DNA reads TGCAGTGCTAGAGACGGGTGGGGGACTACCTACAATGAGCAGTTCTTC. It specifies CSARDGWGTTYNEQFF.

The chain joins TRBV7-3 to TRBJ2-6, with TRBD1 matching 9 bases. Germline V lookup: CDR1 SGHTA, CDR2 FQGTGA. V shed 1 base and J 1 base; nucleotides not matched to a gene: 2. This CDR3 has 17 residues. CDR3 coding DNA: TGTGCCAGCAGCTTAATGGGACAGGGTTCTGGGGCCAACGTCCTGACTTTC. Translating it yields CASSLMGQGSGANVLTF.

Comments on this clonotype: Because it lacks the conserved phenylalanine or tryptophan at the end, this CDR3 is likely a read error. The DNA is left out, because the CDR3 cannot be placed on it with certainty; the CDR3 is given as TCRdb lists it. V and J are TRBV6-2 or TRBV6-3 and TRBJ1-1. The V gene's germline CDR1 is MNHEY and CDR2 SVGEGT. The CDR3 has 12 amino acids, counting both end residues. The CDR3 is CASSSGTAGAGI.

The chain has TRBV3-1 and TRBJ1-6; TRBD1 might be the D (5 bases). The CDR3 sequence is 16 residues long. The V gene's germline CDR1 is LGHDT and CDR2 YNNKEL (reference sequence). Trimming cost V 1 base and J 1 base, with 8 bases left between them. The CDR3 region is CASSQGGGSYNSPLHF. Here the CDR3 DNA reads TGTGCCAGCAGCCAAGGGGGGGGATCCTATAATTCACCCCTCCACTTT.

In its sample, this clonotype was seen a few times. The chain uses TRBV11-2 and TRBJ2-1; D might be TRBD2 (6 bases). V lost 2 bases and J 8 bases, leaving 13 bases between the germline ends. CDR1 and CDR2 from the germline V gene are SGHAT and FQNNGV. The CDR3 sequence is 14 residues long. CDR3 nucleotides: TGTGCCAGCAGCTTAATGGGGGGTTTCGATGAGCAGTTCTTC. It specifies CASSLMGGFDEQFF.

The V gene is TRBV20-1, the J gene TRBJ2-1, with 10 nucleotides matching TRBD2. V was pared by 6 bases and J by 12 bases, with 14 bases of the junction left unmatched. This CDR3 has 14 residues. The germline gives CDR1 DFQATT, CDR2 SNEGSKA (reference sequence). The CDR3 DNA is TGCAGTGCCCCTACTAGCGGGACGTACCCGGGGCAGTTCTTC. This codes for CSAPTSGTYPGQFF.

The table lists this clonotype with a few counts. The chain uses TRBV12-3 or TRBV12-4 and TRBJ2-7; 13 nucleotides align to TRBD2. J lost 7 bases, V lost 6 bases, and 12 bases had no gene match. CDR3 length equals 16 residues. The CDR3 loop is CASSSPHTSGGGEQYF. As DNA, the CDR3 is TGTGCCAGCAGCTCTCCCCATACTAGCGGGGGGGGTGAGCAGTACTTC.